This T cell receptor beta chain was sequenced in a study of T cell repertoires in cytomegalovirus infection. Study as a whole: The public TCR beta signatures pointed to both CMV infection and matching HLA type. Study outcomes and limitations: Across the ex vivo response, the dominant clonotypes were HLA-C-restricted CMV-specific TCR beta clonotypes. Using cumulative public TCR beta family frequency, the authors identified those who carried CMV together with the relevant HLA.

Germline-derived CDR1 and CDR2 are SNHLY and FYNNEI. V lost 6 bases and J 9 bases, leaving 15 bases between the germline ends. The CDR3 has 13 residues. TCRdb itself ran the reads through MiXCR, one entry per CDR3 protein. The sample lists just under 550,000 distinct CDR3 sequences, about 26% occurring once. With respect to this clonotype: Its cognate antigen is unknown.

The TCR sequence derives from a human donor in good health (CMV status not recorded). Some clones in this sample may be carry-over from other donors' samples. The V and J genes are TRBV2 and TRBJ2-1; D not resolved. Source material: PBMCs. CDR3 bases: TGTGCCAGCAGAAAGTCCTGGCGCGGTGAGCAGTTCTTC. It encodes CASRKSWRGEQFF.